This entry describes one TCR beta chain. Its antigen is unknown. The data are from a study of CD8 T cells in ankylosing spondylitis. General study findings and limits: Disease-associated clones were CD8+ and fairly uncommon in peripheral blood.

TCRdb itself ran the 5' RACE reads through MiXCR, one entry per CDR3 protein. The repertoire includes around 120,000 distinct CDR3 sequences, roughly an eighth of them detected once, and 2.5% to 3% sits in the top ten. The TCR originated in a female donor with ankylosing spondylitis or in good health (not recorded which). Sequenced material: blood, either unsorted or a sorted T cell fraction (not recorded which).

DNA of the CDR3: TGTGCCAGCAGCTTGCCCTCCGGGGACCGAGCCTACGAGCAGTACTTC. This encodes CASSLPSGDRAYEQYF. The chain is built from TRBV7-9 and TRBJ2-7, with D perhaps given as TRBD1 or TRBD2 (5 bases each). V was pared by 3 bases and J by 2 bases, with 17 bases between. The CDR3 sequence is 16 residues long. Germline CDR1 and CDR2: SEHNR and FQNEAQ (reference sequence). Full variable domain (missing parts from reference TRBV7-9 and TRBJ2-7): DTGVSQNPRHKITKRGQNVTFRCDPISEHNRLYWYRQTLGQGPEFLTYFQNEAQLEKSRLLSDRFSAERPKGSFSTLEIQRTEQGDSAMYLCASSLPSGDRAYEQYFGPGTRLTVT.